The rows below give T cell receptor beta chains drawn from one sample of a study of PD-1 blockade in mismatch repair-deficient tumors. Only in-frame clones appear in the TCRdb table, and some are missing; sequencing was by immunoSEQ multiplex PCR. The top ten hold approximately 13% of the sample, which has some 120,000 clones, 86% seen once. This material consisted of peripheral blood, taken 44 weeks after starting pembrolizumab. The receptors derive from an adult with mismatch repair-deficient cancer. Both conserved end residues are part of each CDR3. A D gene is named only where the DNA matches it firmly. Only some rows state a clone size, as once, few, many or a class for expanded clones.

>TRBV21-1|once|-|TRBJ1-4|15
CASLGQTSPYEKLFF
TGTGCCAGCTTAGGACAGACAAGCCCGTATGAAAAACTGTTTTTT
>TRBV7-9|-|TRBD2|TRBJ2-7|15
CASSLDRGTRSEQYF
TGTGCCAGCAGCTTAGATCGCGGGACTAGATCCGAGCAGTACTTC
>TRBV5-1|-|TRBD2|TRBJ2-2|16
CASSLVPAGDTGELFF
TGCGCCAGCAGCTTGGTGCCAGCGGGAGATACCGGGGAGCTGTTTTTT
>TRBV7-8|few|-|TRBJ2-7|14
CASSPEAVPYEQYF
TGTGCCAGCAGCCCGGAAGCGGTGCCCTACGAGCAGTACTTC
>TRBV6-6|-|TRBD2|TRBJ2-7|14
CASTLGGGTYEQYF
TGTGCCAGCACCCTCGGGGGGGGGACCTACGAGCAGTACTTC
>TRBV19|-|-|TRBJ2-5|16
CASSIGAWPLQETQYF
TGTGCCAGTAGTATAGGGGCATGGCCCCTCCAAGAGACCCAGTACTTC
>TRBV6-1|-|-|TRBJ2-5|15
CASSEGPGDQETQYF
TGTGCCAGCAGTGAAGGGCCCGGGGACCAAGAGACCCAGTACTTC
>TRBV30|-|-|TRBJ1-1|13
CAWSPSGNTEAFF
TGTGCCTGGAGTCCCTCTGGAAACACTGAAGCTTTCTTT
>TRBV28|-|TRBD1|TRBJ2-7|15
CASSSGTGFPREQYF
TGTGCCAGCAGTAGCGGGACAGGGTTTCCCCGGGAGCAGTACTTC
>TRBV7-9|-|TRBD2|TRBJ2-1|17
CASSRGTSGSIYNEQFF
TGTGCCAGCAGCAGGGGGACTAGCGGGAGTATTTACAATGAGCAGTTCTTC
>TRBV5-1|-|-|TRBJ2-1|17
CASSLRGDRFASYEQFF
TGCGCCAGCAGCTTGCGAGGTGACAGGTTCGCTTCTTATGAGCAGTTCTTC
>TRBV5-1|-|TRBD1|TRBJ1-4|15
CASSPQGADNEKLFF
TGCGCCAGCAGCCCACAGGGGGCGGATAATGAAAAACTGTTTTTT
>TRBV11-2|-|-|TRBJ1-1|15
CASSSLRQKRIEAFF
TGTGCCAGCAGCTCCCTACGACAGAAACGAATCGAAGCTTTCTTT
>TRBV11-2|-|TRBD2|TRBJ2-3|18
CASSQIRTSGKGTDTQYF
TGTGCCAGCAGCCAGATCCGGACTAGCGGGAAAGGCACAGATACGCAGTATTTT
>TRBV2|-|-|TRBJ2-5|13
CASSWTEPETQYF
TGTGCCAGCAGCTGGACAGAGCCAGAGACCCAGTACTTC
>TRBV9|-|TRBD1|TRBJ1-2|15
CASSVGQEANYGYTF
TGTGCCAGCAGCGTTGGACAGGAGGCTAACTATGGCTACACCTTC
>TRBV13|-|TRBD2|TRBJ2-1|16
CASRPGPSGVSHEQFF
TGTGCCAGCAGACCCGGACCTAGCGGGGTATCCCATGAGCAGTTCTTC
>TRBV7-2|-|TRBD1|TRBJ1-5|14
CASRPTGGGQPQHF
TGTGCCAGCAGGCCGACAGGGGGAGGGCAGCCCCAGCATTTT